This note documents a single T cell receptor (beta chain) sequence. Study processing details: It was from reference gene primer amplification that nucleated cell counts were estimated. Clones were sequenced by immunoSEQ multiplex PCR, and TCRdb holds only the in-frame ones, with some missing. The V and J calls and clone size are taken from that table; D and trimming were inferred from the DNA. The table has approximately 220,000 clones, roughly nine tenths seen once. The data originate from a study of blood T cell repertoires in COVID-19. This CDR3 is 16 amino acids long. The germline V gene encodes CDR1 SNHLY and CDR2 FYNNEI. The V segment lost 6 bases and the J segment 0 bases; nucleotides outside the gene matches: 7.

The chain is built from TRBV2 and TRBJ2-7; 11 positions match TRBD1. The receptor was isolated from a woman in her forties or fifties with acute or convalescent COVID-19. Source material: peripheral blood. CDR3 nucleotides: TGTGCCAGCAGCCCGACCGGGACAGGGGGCTCCTACGAGCAGTACTTC. This codes for CASSPTGTGGSYEQYF.